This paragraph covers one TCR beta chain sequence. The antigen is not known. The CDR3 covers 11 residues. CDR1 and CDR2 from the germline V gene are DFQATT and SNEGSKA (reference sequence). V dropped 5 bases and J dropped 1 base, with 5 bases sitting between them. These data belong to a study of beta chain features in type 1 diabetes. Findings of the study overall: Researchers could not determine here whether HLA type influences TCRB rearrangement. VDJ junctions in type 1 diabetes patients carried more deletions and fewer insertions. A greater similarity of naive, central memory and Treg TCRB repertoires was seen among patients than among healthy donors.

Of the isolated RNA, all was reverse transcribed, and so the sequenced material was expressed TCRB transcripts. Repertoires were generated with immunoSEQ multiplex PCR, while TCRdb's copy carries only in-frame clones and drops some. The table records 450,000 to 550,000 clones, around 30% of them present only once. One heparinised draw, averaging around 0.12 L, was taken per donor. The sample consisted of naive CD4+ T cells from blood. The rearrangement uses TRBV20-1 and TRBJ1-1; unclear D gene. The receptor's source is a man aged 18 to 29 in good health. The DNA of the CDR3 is TGCAGTGCTTGGAAGAACACTGAAGCTTTCTTT. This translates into CSAWKNTEAFF.